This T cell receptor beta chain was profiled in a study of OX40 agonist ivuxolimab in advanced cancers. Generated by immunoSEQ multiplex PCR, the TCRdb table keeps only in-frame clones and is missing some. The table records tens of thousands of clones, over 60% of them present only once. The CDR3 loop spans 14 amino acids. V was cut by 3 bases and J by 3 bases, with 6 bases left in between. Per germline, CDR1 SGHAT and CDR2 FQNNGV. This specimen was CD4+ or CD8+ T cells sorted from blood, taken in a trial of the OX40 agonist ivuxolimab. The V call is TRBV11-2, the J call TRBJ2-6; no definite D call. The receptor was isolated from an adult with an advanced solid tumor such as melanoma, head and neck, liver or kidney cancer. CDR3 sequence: CASSFGDGANVLTF. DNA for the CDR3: TGTGCCAGCAGCTTTGGGGATGGGGCCAACGTCCTGACTTTC.